The text below deals with one T cell receptor (beta chain). The data stem from a study of cytomegalovirus exposure and HLA in healthy donors. CDR1 is SGDLS and CDR2 is YYNGEE in the germline V gene. The V end was cut by 4 bases, the J end by 0 bases, with 11 bases between. The CDR3 runs 14 residues. Use of 60 Vbeta and 13 Jbeta primers characterized the PCR. Assay used: immunoSEQ multiplex PCR; TCRdb lists only in-frame clones, some missing. The sample lists about 140,000 clones; over 60% were seen once. The sequencing input was PBMCs. This TCR was sampled from a male donor in good health and CMV-seropositive. The chain links TRBV9 to TRBJ2-7; possibly TRBD2 for D (5 bases). The CDR3: CASSPLGSSYEQYF. DNA for the CDR3: TGTGCCAGCAGCCCATTGGGGAGCTCCTACGAGCAGTACTTC.